Below are 11 T cell receptor beta chains sequenced from a single sample in a study of OX40 agonist ivuxolimab in advanced cancers. Data came from immunoSEQ multiplex PCR; TCRdb stores just in-frame clones and leaves some out. The sample consists of roughly 100,000 clones, about 79% of them appearing once. The source material was CD4+ or CD8+ T cells sorted from blood, sampled in a trial of the OX40 agonist ivuxolimab. The receptors here all came from an adult with an advanced solid tumor such as melanoma, head and neck, liver or kidney cancer.

The V call is TRBV7-2, the J call TRBJ2-5, with no clear D. Germline V gives CDR1 SGHTA, CDR2 FQGNSA. This CDR3 comprises 12 residues. Trimming removed 1 base at V and 5 bases at J, with 5 bases between. The CDR3 sequence is CASSLGRETQYF. The CDR3 nucleotides read TGTGCCAGCAGCTTAGGCCGGGAGACCCAGTACTTC.

The J gene is TRBJ2-5, the V gene TRBV7-3, with a weak D call TRBD2 (6 bases). V was cut by 5 bases and J by 5 bases, with 12 bases left in between. This CDR3 has 13 residues. Germline lookup yields CDR1 SGHTA and CDR2 FQGTGA. CDR3 region: CASSAGTLETQYF. Written as DNA, the CDR3 is TGTGCCAGCAGCGCGGGGACGCTCGAGACCCAGTACTTC.

This chain links TRBV9 with TRBJ1-1; the D is unclear. The V end lost 4 bases, the J end lost 1 base, and 17 bases lay between the germline ends. This CDR3 comprises 16 residues. CDR1 and CDR2 from the germline V gene are SGDLS and YYNGEE. CDR3 DNA sequence: TGTGCCAGCAGCCCACAGCTTTGGCCCGAGAACACTGAAGCTTTCTTT. It translates to CASSPQLWPENTEAFF.

V is TRBV7-2 and J is TRBJ2-2, with 11 positions matching TRBD2. CDR1 and CDR2 (germline): SGHTA, FQGNSA. The J segment lost 3 bases and the V segment lost 3 bases, leaving 3 bases of the junction unmatched. There are 16 residues in the CDR3. The chain's CDR3 is CASSFTSGSYTGELFF. Written as DNA, the CDR3 is TGTGCCAGCAGCTTTACTAGCGGGAGTTACACCGGGGAGCTGTTTTTT. The full variable domain, rest sourced from reference TRBV7-2 and TRBJ2-2, is GAGVSQSPSNKVTEKGKDVELRCDPISGHTALYWYRQSLGQGLEFLIYFQGNSAPDKSGLPSDRFSAERTGGSVSTLTIQRTQQEDSAVYLCASSFTSGSYTGELFFGEGSRLTVL.

V and J are TRBV4-3 and TRBJ1-3; D may be TRBD1 (6 bases). V lost 0 bases, J lost 4 bases, and 13 bases lay in between. This CDR3 spans 16 amino acids. The germline CDR1 and CDR2 sequences are LGHNA and YSLEER. CDR3 sequence (DNA): TGCGCCAGCAGCCAAGACCCCCCAGGGACAGGAAACACCATATATTTT. Its protein product is CASSQDPPGTGNTIYF.

The genes are TRBV21-1 and TRBJ2-4; the D call TRBD1 from the table was never checked on the DNA. TRBV21-1 is described as a pseudogene. This CDR3 spans 11 amino acids. This CDR3 is CASIKRDSQYF. Written as DNA, the CDR3 is TGTGCCAGCATAAAACGGGACAGTCAGTACTTC.

J is TRBJ1-5 and V is TRBV19; D is possibly TRBD1 (5 bases). CDR1 is LNHDA and CDR2 is SQIVND in the germline V gene (reference sequence). The CDR3 contains 17 residues. The V end lost 5 bases, the J end lost 0 bases, and 17 bases lay between the germline ends. Here the CDR3 reads CASSAGTTSFSNQPQHF. CDR3 sequence (DNA): TGTGCCAGTAGTGCCGGGACGACAAGCTTTAGCAATCAGCCCCAGCATTTT.

The chain recombines TRBV28 with TRBJ1-2; 8 bases map to TRBD1. CDR1 MDHEN and CDR2 SYDVKM come from the germline V gene. The CDR3 has 12 amino acids. V shed 5 bases, J shed 12 bases, and the junction held 8 bases outside the gene matches. CDR3 bases: TGTGCCAGCAGTGTACCGGGACAGGTCAACACCTTC. Protein product: CASSVPGQVNTF.

This rearrangement joins TRBV30 to TRBJ2-7; TRBD2 might be the D (6 bases). CDR1 and CDR2 from the germline V gene are GTSNPN and SVGIG (reference sequence). This CDR3 has 13 residues. The V end lost 2 bases, the J end lost 5 bases, and 13 bases lay between the germline ends. The CDR3: CAWSRRRGHEQYF. CDR3 in DNA: TGTGCCTGGAGTCGACGGAGGGGCCACGAGCAGTACTTC. The full variable domain, its missing parts supplied by reference TRBV30 and TRBJ2-7, is SQTIHQWPATLVQPVGSPLSLECTVEGTSNPNLYWYRQAAGRGLQLLFYSVGIGQISSEVPQNLSASRPQDRQFILSSKKLLLSDSGFYLCAWSRRRGHEQYFGPGTRLTVT.

The V gene is TRBV27, the J gene TRBJ2-5, with unresolved D. CDR1 MNHEY and CDR2 SMNVEV come from the germline V gene (reference sequence). The CDR3 spans 16 residues. V gave up 1 base and J gave up 0 bases, with 12 bases separating them. CDR3 in amino acids: CASSLLGHMYQETQYF. For the CDR3, the DNA is TGTGCCAGCAGTTTATTAGGGCATATGTACCAAGAGACCCAGTACTTC.

The chain combines TRBV28 with TRBJ2-3, with 7 positions matching TRBD2. The CDR3 has 16 amino acids. V lost 3 bases and J lost 1; bases outside the gene matches: 7. Germline V gene data show CDR1 as MDHEN and CDR2 as SYDVKM. CDR3 sequence reads: CASSLGRGQGTDTQYF. In DNA form, the CDR3 reads TGTGCCAGCAGTTTGGGGAGGGGTCAAGGCACAGATACGCAGTATTTT. Complete variable domain (other parts from reference TRBV28 and TRBJ2-3): DVKVTQSSRYLVKRTGEKVFLECVQDMDHENMFWYRQDPGLGLRLIYFSYDVKMKEKGDIPEGYSVSREKKERFSLILESASTNQTSMYLCASSLGRGQGTDTQYFGPGTRLTVL.